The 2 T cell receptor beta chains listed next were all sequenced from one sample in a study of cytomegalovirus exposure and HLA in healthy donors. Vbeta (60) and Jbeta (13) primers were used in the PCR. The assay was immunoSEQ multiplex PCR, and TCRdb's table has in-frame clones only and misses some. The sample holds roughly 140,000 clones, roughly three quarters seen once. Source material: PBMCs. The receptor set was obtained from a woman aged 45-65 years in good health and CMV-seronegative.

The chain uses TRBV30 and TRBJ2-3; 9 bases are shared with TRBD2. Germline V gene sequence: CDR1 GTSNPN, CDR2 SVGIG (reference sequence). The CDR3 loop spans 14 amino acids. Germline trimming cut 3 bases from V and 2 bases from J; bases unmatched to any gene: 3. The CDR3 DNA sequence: TGTGCCTGGAGCCTAGCGGGGACCACAGATACGCAGTATTTT. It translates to CAWSLAGTTDTQYF.

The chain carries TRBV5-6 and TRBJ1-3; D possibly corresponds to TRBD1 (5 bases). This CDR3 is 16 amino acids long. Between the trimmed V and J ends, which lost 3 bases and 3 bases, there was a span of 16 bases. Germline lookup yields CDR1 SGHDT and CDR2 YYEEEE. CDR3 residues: CASSWGGPFLGNTIYF. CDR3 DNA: TGTGCCAGCAGCTGGGGGGGTCCATTTCTTGGAAACACCATATATTTT.